Following are 20 T cell receptor beta chains from one sample sequenced in a study of PD-1 blockade in mismatch repair-deficient tumors. TCRdb keeps only in-frame clones here, not all; method: immunoSEQ multiplex PCR. The sample lists about 79,000 clones, around 80% seen once, with less than 6.5% in the top ten. This specimen consisted of peripheral blood, obtained 44 weeks after starting pembrolizumab. These receptors originate from an adult with mismatch repair-deficient cancer.

The chain joins TRBV11-3 to TRBJ2-1, with D possibly being TRBD1 (7 bases). This CDR3 is 16 amino acids long. The germline V gene has CDR1 SGHNT and CDR2 YENEEA. The V and J ends lost 2 bases and 7 bases respectively, with 18 bases between them. CDR3 coding DNA: TGTGCCAGCAGCTTACGAACAGGAGGGGGCGGAAATGAGCAGTTCTTC. This encodes CASSLRTGGGGNEQFF.

This clone was counted only a few times. V and J are TRBV28 and TRBJ2-3; D is perhaps TRBD2 (6 bases). V lost 4 bases and J lost 5, with 13 bases in between. Germline CDR1 is MDHEN and CDR2 is SYDVKM. This CDR3 spans 14 amino acids. The CDR3: CASSSGEWLDTQYF. The CDR3 DNA sequence: TGTGCCAGCAGTTCGGGAGAGTGGCTAGATACGCAGTATTTT.

V and J are TRBV5-4 and TRBJ1-4; weak D call: TRBD1 (5 bases). The CDR3 is 15 amino acids. Trimming left V 4 bases short and J 0 bases short, with 10 bases between. Germline V CDR1 and CDR2: SGHNT, YYREEE (reference sequence). The CDR3 nucleotides are TGTGCCAGCAGCATGAGGGGATCAACTAATGAAAAACTGTTTTTT. Translating it yields CASSMRGSTNEKLFF.

In DNA, the CDR3 is TGTGCCAGCAGCTTCAGGAACACTGAAGCTTTCTTT. This encodes CASSFRNTEAFF. V and J are TRBV11-2 and TRBJ1-1; D is ambiguous. V was pared by 3 bases and J by 1 base, with 3 bases between. Germline CDR1 reads SGHAT; CDR2 reads FQNNGV. The CDR3 is 12 residues long.

This clone has a handful of counts. The J gene is TRBJ2-2, the V gene TRBV11-3; possibly TRBD2 for D (6 bases). The germline V gene has CDR1 SGHNT and CDR2 YENEEA. Trimming left V 5 bases short and J 1 base short, with 8 bases between. This CDR3 is built from 14 residues. CDR3: CASSPSENTGELFF. CDR3 DNA: TGTGCCAGCAGCCCTAGCGAGAACACCGGGGAGCTGTTTTTT.

The chain recombines TRBV18 with TRBJ1-2; D ambiguous. Between the trimmed V and J ends, which lost 5 bases and 0 bases, there was a span of 7 bases. This CDR3 has 13 residues. Germline CDR1 and CDR2: KGHSH and LQKENI. CDR3 nucleotides: TGTGCCAGCTCAAACCAAGCTAACTATGGCTACACCTTC. Encoded protein: CASSNQANYGYTF. Full variable domain (rest looked up from reference TRBV18 and TRBJ1-2): NAGVMQNPRHLVRRRGQEARLRCSPMKGHSHVYWYRQLPEEGLKFMVYLQKENIIDESGMPKERFSAEFPKEGPSILRIQQVVRGDSAAYFCASSNQANYGYTFGSGTRLTVV.

The chain employs TRBV28 and TRBJ1-5; the D gene is possibly TRBD1 (6 bases). Trimming took 6 bases from V and 4 from J, leaving 13 bases between them. The CDR3 has 14 amino acids. From germline, CDR1 is MDHEN and CDR2 SYDVKM. The CDR3 bases are TGTGCCAGCAGCCCAGGACAGACTAATCAGCCCCAGCATTTT. Its translation: CASSPGQTNQPQHF.

The gene calls are TRBV13 and TRBJ2-1; tentative D call: TRBD2 (6 bases). V was cut by 2 bases and J by 6 bases, with 14 bases left in between. Germline V gene data show CDR1 as PRHDT and CDR2 as FYEKMQ (reference sequence). This CDR3 region has 15 residues. CDR3 sequence (DNA): TGTGCCAGCAGCTTACAGTGGGAGGACCGCAATGAGCAGTTCTTC. It yields the protein CASSLQWEDRNEQFF.

J is TRBJ1-2 and V is TRBV5-4, with TRBD1 matching 12 bases. The germline V gene has CDR1 SGHNT and CDR2 YYREEE (reference sequence). This CDR3 comprises 18 residues. After removal of 2 bases from V and 4 bases from J, the junction contained 12 bases not matched to a gene. The CDR3 nucleotides are TGTGCCAGCAGCTTACTAGGGACAGGGGGCCCCCCAAGCTATGGCTACACCTTC. Translation gives CASSLLGTGGPPSYGYTF.

This clone is medium-sized (0.01 to 0.1%) by share. V usage is TRBV7-9 and J usage is TRBJ1-2; maybe TRBD1 (6 bases). Germline V gene sequence: CDR1 SEHNR, CDR2 FQNEAQ (reference sequence). CDR3 length: 13 amino acids. V was trimmed by 8 bases and J by 2 bases, leaving 12 bases between them. The DNA for the CDR3 is TGTGCCAGCCACAAGGGGGGAAACTATGGCTACACCTTC. This translates into CASHKGGNYGYTF.

The chain is built from TRBV29-1 and TRBJ2-1, with 13 bases aligning to TRBD2. The CDR3 runs to 17 residues. Unmatched junction bases numbered 11, after V lost 4 bases and J lost 5 bases. Germline V gene lookup returns CDR1 SQVTM and CDR2 ANQGSEA. CDR3 nucleotide sequence: TGCAGCGTTGCCGTCTGGACTAGCGGGAGCCCCCACAATGAGCAGTTCTTC. This sequence encodes CSVAVWTSGSPHNEQFF.

The chain links TRBV30 to TRBJ2-7; tentative D call: TRBD1 (6 bases). Trimming removed 2 bases from V and 4 bases from J, with 9 bases in between. Germline-derived CDR1 and CDR2 are GTSNPN and SVGIG (reference sequence). The CDR3 extends over 12 amino acids. The CDR3 is CAWSTQGYEQYF. For the CDR3, the DNA is TGTGCCTGGAGTACACAGGGTTACGAGCAGTACTTC. Full variable domain (missing parts from reference TRBV30 and TRBJ2-7): SQTIHQWPATLVQPVGSPLSLECTVEGTSNPNLYWYRQAAGRGLQLLFYSVGIGQISSEVPQNLSASRPQDRQFILSSKKLLLSDSGFYLCAWSTQGYEQYFGPGTRLTVT.

The chain links TRBV7-9 to TRBJ2-5, with D perhaps being TRBD1 or TRBD2 (5 bases each). CDR1 SEHNR and CDR2 FQNEAQ come from the germline V gene (reference sequence). Trimming shortened V by 5 bases and J by 5 bases, and 12 bases separated the two germline ends. This CDR3 contains 13 residues. The CDR3 DNA is TGTGCCAGCAGCAGGGACCCAAGGGAGACCCAGTACTTC. Translation: CASSRDPRETQYF. The full variable domain, in which reference TRBV7-9 and TRBJ2-5 provide the parts outside the CDR3, is DTGVSQNPRHKITKRGQNVTFRCDPISEHNRLYWYRQTLGQGPEFLTYFQNEAQLEKSRLLSDRFSAERPKGSFSTLEIQRTEQGDSAMYLCASSRDPRETQYFGPGTRLLVL.

This sequence joins TRBV7-9 and TRBJ2-7; D uncertain. The germline CDR1 and CDR2 sequences are SEHNR and FQNEAQ (reference sequence). Trimming cost V 0 bases and J 7 bases, with 7 bases left between them. The CDR3 sequence is 12 residues long. The CDR3 region is CASSLAGWEQYF. Written as DNA, the CDR3 is TGTGCCAGCAGCTTAGCCGGGTGGGAGCAGTACTTC.

This chain joins TRBV5-1 and TRBJ2-1; possible D gene TRBD2, 6 bases. There are 14 residues in the CDR3. The germline V and J ends were trimmed by 4 bases and 6 bases, with 14 bases remaining between them. Germline CDR1 reads SGHRS; CDR2 reads YFSETQ. CDR3 residues: CASSDRDSLNEQFF. CDR3 nucleotides: TGCGCCAGCAGCGACCGGGACTCCCTCAATGAGCAGTTCTTC.

V gene TRBV9 combines with J gene TRBJ1-3; the D is unclear. Trimming took off 0 bases at V and 0 bases at J, with 10 bases between the two ends. The CDR3 sequence is 16 residues long. Looked up from germline, CDR1 is SGDLS and CDR2 is YYNGEE. The CDR3 nucleotides read TGTGCCAGCAGCGTAGTCCCCTGGAGCTCTGGAAACACCATATATTTT. Its translation is CASSVVPWSSGNTIYF.

The chain couples TRBV6-5 to TRBJ2-2; TRBD1 matches 7 bases. V shed 5 bases and J 5 bases; nucleotides not matched to a gene: 5. Per the germline V gene, CDR1 is MNHEY and CDR2 is SVGAGI. The CDR3 totals 14 residues. The CDR3 bases are TGTGCCAGCAGTACCACAGGGGCAACCGGGGAGCTGTTTTTT. Its protein is CASSTTGATGELFF.

The chain uses TRBV5-1 and TRBJ2-2; D gene ambiguous. V gave up 0 bases and J gave up 0 bases, with 6 bases separating them. The CDR3 length is 15 residues. The germline gives CDR1 SGHRS, CDR2 YFSETQ. The CDR3 loop is CASSLAATNTGELFF. CDR3 coding DNA: TGCGCCAGCAGCTTGGCGGCTACGAACACCGGGGAGCTGTTTTTT. The full variable domain, its missing parts supplied by reference TRBV5-1 and TRBJ2-2, is KAGVTQTPRYLIKTRGQQVTLSCSPISGHRSVSWYQQTPGQGLQFLFEYFSETQRNKGNFPGRFSGRQFSNSRSEMNVSTLELGDSALYLCASSLAATNTGELFFGEGSRLTVL.

Only one count was recorded for this clone. The V gene is TRBV5-1, the J gene TRBJ2-5, with TRBD2 matching 10 bases. The V gene's germline CDR1 is SGHRS and CDR2 YFSETQ. CDR3 length equals 15 residues. The V and J ends lost 4 bases and 4 bases, in that order; junction bases with no gene match: 7. CDR3 protein: CASSKDWTSGETQYF. In DNA, the CDR3 is TGCGCCAGCAGCAAGGACTGGACTAGCGGAGAGACCCAGTACTTC.

This chain joins TRBV5-4 and TRBJ2-1; D gene ambiguous. V lost 4 bases and J lost 7, with 15 bases in between. The CDR3 sequence is 14 residues long. Germline CDR1 reads SGHNT; CDR2 reads YYREEE (reference sequence). CDR3: CASSPARILNEQFF. In nucleotides, the CDR3 is TGTGCCAGCAGCCCGGCGCGGATACTTAATGAGCAGTTCTTC.